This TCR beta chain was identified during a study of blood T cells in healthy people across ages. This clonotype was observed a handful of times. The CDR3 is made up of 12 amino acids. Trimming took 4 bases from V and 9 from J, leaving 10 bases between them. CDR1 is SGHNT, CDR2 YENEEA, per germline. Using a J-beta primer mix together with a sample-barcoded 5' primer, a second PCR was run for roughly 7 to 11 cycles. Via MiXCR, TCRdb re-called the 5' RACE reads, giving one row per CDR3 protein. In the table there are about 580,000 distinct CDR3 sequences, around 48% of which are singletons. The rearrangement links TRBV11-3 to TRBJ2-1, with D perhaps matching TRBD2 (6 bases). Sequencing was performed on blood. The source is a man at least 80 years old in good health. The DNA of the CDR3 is TGTGCCAGCAGCTCCACTAGCAGTGAGCAGTTCTTC. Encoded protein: CASSSTSSEQFF.